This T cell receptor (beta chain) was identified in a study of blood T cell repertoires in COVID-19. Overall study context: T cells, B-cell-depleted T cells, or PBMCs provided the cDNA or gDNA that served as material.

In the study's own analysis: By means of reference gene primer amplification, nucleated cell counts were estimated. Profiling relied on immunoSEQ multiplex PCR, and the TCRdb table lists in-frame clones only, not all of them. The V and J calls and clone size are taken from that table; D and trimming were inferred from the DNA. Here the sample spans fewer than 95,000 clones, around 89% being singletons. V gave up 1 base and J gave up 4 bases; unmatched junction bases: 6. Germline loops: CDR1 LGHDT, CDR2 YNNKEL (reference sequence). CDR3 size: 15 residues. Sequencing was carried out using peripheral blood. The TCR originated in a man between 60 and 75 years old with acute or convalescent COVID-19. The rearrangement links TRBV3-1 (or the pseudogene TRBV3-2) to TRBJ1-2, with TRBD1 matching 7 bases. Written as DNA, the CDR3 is TGTGCCAGCAGCCAAGGGATCACAGGGGCCTATGGCTACACCTTC. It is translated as CASSQGITGAYGYTF.